Listed here are 23 T cell receptor beta chains from one sample, sequenced in a study of CD8 T cells in Susac syndrome. Random hexamers primed reverse transcription of roughly 0.5 to 1 ug RNA. Each CDR3 protein is one row after TCRdb ran MiXCR on the immunoSEQ multiplex PCR reads. In the table there are 120,000 or so distinct CDR3 sequences, 90% to 95% of which are singletons. The sequencing sample was made of CD8+ T cells from PBMCs. Receptors originate from a human donor with Susac syndrome.

This rearrangement joins TRBV30 to TRBJ1-3; maybe TRBD1 (5 bases). V shed 2 bases and J shed 4 bases, with 18 bases lying between them. Germline V CDR1 and CDR2: GTSNPN, SVGIG (reference sequence). CDR3 length: 16 amino acids. CDR3 loop: CAWSINGEGTGNTIYF. CDR3 bases: TGTGCCTGGAGTATCAACGGGGAAGGGACGGGAAACACCATATATTTT.

This chain joins TRBV27 and TRBJ2-7; D is perhaps TRBD1 or TRBD2 (5 bases each). V was pared by 0 bases and J by 4 bases, with 10 bases between. CDR1 MNHEY and CDR2 SMNVEV come from the germline V gene (reference sequence). There are 14 residues in the CDR3. The CDR3 here is CASSLSGREYEQYF. DNA of the CDR3: TGTGCCAGCAGTTTATCGGGCAGGGAGTACGAGCAGTACTTC.

This sequence joins TRBV29-1 and TRBJ1-2; D gene uncertain. V lost 5 bases to trimming and J lost 7 bases, with 20 bases between them. CDR3 size: 14 residues. Germline lookup yields CDR1 SQVTM and CDR2 ANQGSEA. CDR3 sequence (DNA): TGCAGCGTTACCCAAGGGATAGACCAGTTTGGCTACACCTTC. This gives the protein CSVTQGIDQFGYTF.

The chain couples TRBV15 to TRBJ2-6, with D unclear. With 4 bases removed from V and 0 bases from J, the gap between germline ends came to 7 bases. CDR1 and CDR2 (germline): LNHNV, YYDKDF (reference sequence). The CDR3 runs to 15 residues. DNA of the CDR3: TGTGCCACCAGCAAAGAAAACTCTGGGGCCAACGTCCTGACTTTC. Translated, it gives CATSKENSGANVLTF.

The chain combines TRBV5-4 with TRBJ2-1, with 7 bases aligning to TRBD2. CDR1 and CDR2 (germline): SGHNT, YYREEE (reference sequence). The length of the CDR3 is 14 residues. V lost 1 base to trimming and J lost 8 bases; unmatched junction nucleotides: 6. CDR3 residues: CASSLSTSAYEQFF. CDR3 coding DNA: TGTGCCAGCAGCTTGTCTACTAGCGCCTATGAGCAGTTCTTC.

V usage is TRBV7-2 and J usage is TRBJ2-2; D call uncertain. Trimming took off 4 bases at V and 8 bases at J, with 11 bases between the two ends. The CDR3 has 13 amino acids. Germline V gene sequence: CDR1 SGHTA, CDR2 FQGNSA. This CDR3 reads CASSYSMGGELFF. The CDR3, as DNA: TGTGCCAGCAGCTATTCGATGGGTGGGGAGCTGTTTTTT.

A single count supports this clonotype. The V call is TRBV20-1, the J call TRBJ1-5; D not certain. Germline V gene sequence: CDR1 DFQATT, CDR2 SNEGSKA (reference sequence). There are 15 residues in the CDR3. V gave up 6 bases and J gave up 0 bases, with 15 bases separating them. CDR3 sequence: CSAPPRGSSNQPQHF. For the CDR3, the DNA is TGCAGTGCCCCGCCGCGAGGGTCTAGCAATCAGCCCCAGCATTTT.

The gene calls are TRBV3-1 and TRBJ1-3; D gene uncertain. The CDR3 covers 17 residues. Germline V gene lookup returns CDR1 LGHDT and CDR2 YNNKEL (reference sequence). V was clipped by 0 bases and J by 0 bases, with 12 bases between them. The CDR3, as DNA: TGTGCCAGCAGCCAAGAGGTGGGCAAATTCTCTGGAAACACCATATATTTT. Its translation is CASSQEVGKFSGNTIYF.

This clonotype has just one count. V usage is TRBV5-6 and J usage is TRBJ2-3; D might be TRBD2 (5 bases). The CDR3 has 15 amino acids. V was shortened by 2 bases and J by 1 base, with 11 bases between the two germline ends. Germline V lookup: CDR1 SGHDT, CDR2 YYEEEE. CDR3: CASSFAGDGTDTQYF. CDR3 nucleotide sequence: TGTGCCAGCAGCTTTGCCGGGGATGGCACAGATACGCAGTATTTT.

V usage is TRBV29-1 and J usage is TRBJ2-5, with 9 bases fitting TRBD1. The J segment lost 4 bases and the V segment lost 7 bases, leaving 7 bases of the junction unmatched. The CDR3 sequence is 13 residues long. Germline V gene lookup returns CDR1 SQVTM and CDR2 ANQGSEA. The CDR3 sequence: CSGGQGWLETQYF. CDR3 DNA: TGCAGCGGGGGACAGGGTTGGTTAGAGACCCAGTACTTC.

The V and J genes are TRBV6-4 and TRBJ2-2, with D unclear. Trimming stripped 0 bases from V and 1 base from J, with 6 bases between. The CDR3 length is 15 residues. CDR1 is MRHNA and CDR2 is SNTAGT in the germline V gene. CDR3 region: CASSDSIENTGELFF. The CDR3 nucleotides read TGTGCCAGCAGTGACTCGATAGAGAACACCGGGGAGCTGTTTTTT.

This clonotype was detected once. The chain's CDR3 is CSASGGVSYNEQFF. DNA of the CDR3: TGCAGCGCCAGCGGGGGGGTCTCCTACAATGAGCAGTTCTTC. The chain is built from TRBV29-1 and TRBJ2-1, with 10 bases lining up with TRBD2. The CDR3 spans 14 residues. Germline V CDR1 and CDR2: SQVTM, ANQGSEA. J gave up 0 bases and V 7 bases, and 3 bases lay outside the gene matches.

This chain joins TRBV6-5 and TRBJ2-3; D is undetermined. The CDR3 is 15 residues long. Germline V gene lookup returns CDR1 MNHEY and CDR2 SVGAGI. V lost 6 bases and J lost 5, with 18 bases in between. This CDR3 is CASRLTLSWGDTQYF. Here the CDR3 DNA reads TGTGCCAGCAGACTGACCCTTTCCTGGGGAGATACGCAGTATTTT.

In this sample, this clonotype turned up once. This rearrangement joins TRBV15 to TRBJ1-1, with TRBD1 as a possible D gene (6 bases). Trimming shortened V by 1 base and J by 2 bases, and 14 bases separated the two germline ends. This CDR3 has 16 amino acids. CDR1 and CDR2 (germline): LNHNV, YYDKDF (reference sequence). The CDR3 DNA sequence: TGTGCCACCAGCAGAGGGGCCCAGGGGAGAAACACTGAAGCTTTCTTT. It yields the protein CATSRGAQGRNTEAFF.

CDR3 loop: CASSQDFTDRVEYF. For the CDR3, the DNA is TGCGCCAGCAGCCAAGATTTCACTGACAGGGTAGAGTACTTC. This rearrangement joins TRBV4-3 to TRBJ2-7, with TRBD1 matching 7 bases. Per the germline V gene, CDR1 is LGHNA and CDR2 is YSLEER. CDR3 length: 14 amino acids. V trimming: 0 bases; J trimming: 11 bases; junction bases outside the gene matches: 10.

This clonotype has a single count. The genes are TRBV4-3 and TRBJ1-2; 7 nucleotides line up with TRBD1. Germline-derived CDR1 and CDR2 are LGHNA and YSLEER. V trimming: 1 base; J trimming: 4 bases; junction bases outside the gene matches: 9. The CDR3 consists of 16 residues. The CDR3 spells CASSQAVGDSSYGYTF. Written as DNA, the CDR3 is TGCGCCAGCAGCCAAGCCGTCGGGGACAGTTCCTATGGCTACACCTTC.

This chain uses TRBV3-1 with TRBJ1-5; tentative D call: TRBD1 (5 bases). The germline V and J ends were trimmed by 5 bases and 0 bases, with 11 bases remaining between them. The V gene's germline CDR1 is LGHDT and CDR2 YNNKEL (reference sequence). The CDR3 is 15 amino acids. The CDR3 nucleotides are TGTGCCAGCAGCACGACAGAGTATAGCAATCAGCCCCAGCATTTT. Amino acid sequence: CASSTTEYSNQPQHF.

CDR3 sequence reads: CAWRPGFHEQFF. For the CDR3, the DNA is TGTGCCTGGAGACCAGGGTTTCATGAGCAGTTCTTC. The rearrangement links TRBV30 to TRBJ2-1; D possibly corresponds to TRBD1 (5 bases). The CDR3 spans 12 residues. Trimming took off 3 bases at V and 8 bases at J, with 11 bases between the two ends. Germline V CDR1 and CDR2: GTSNPN, SVGIG (reference sequence).

V and J are TRBV5-1 and TRBJ1-1; a possible D gene is TRBD1 (5 bases). V was cut by 0 bases and J by 4 bases, with 10 bases left in between. The germline CDR1 and CDR2 sequences are SGHRS and YFSETQ. The CDR3 covers 14 residues. The CDR3 sequence: CASSLEGAGTEAFF. CDR3 bases: TGCGCCAGCAGCTTGGAAGGGGCAGGCACTGAAGCTTTCTTT. Full variable domain (remainder filled in from reference TRBV5-1 and TRBJ1-1): KAGVTQTPRYLIKTRGQQVTLSCSPISGHRSVSWYQQTPGQGLQFLFEYFSETQRNKGNFPGRFSGRQFSNSRSEMNVSTLELGDSALYLCASSLEGAGTEAFFGQGTRLTVV.

V and J are TRBV9 and TRBJ2-1; a weak D match, TRBD2 (7 bases). Germline V gene sequence: CDR1 SGDLS, CDR2 YYNGEE. This CDR3 comprises 16 residues. The V end lost 2 bases, the J end lost 4 bases, and 16 bases lay between the germline ends. The DNA of the CDR3 is TGTGCCAGCAGCGTTAGGGGGGGCCTATCTTACAATGAGCAGTTCTTC. This encodes CASSVRGGLSYNEQFF.

This chain links TRBV18 with TRBJ1-1, with D perhaps matching TRBD1 (5 bases). Between the trimmed V and J ends, which lost 6 bases and 8 bases, there was a span of 13 bases. CDR3 length: 12 residues. Germline V CDR1 and CDR2: KGHSH, LQKENI. Written as DNA, the CDR3 is TGTGCCAGCTCTCTGGGGCGACCCGAAGCTTTCTTT. Translating it yields CASSLGRPEAFF. Full variable domain (remainder filled in from reference TRBV18 and TRBJ1-1): NAGVMQNPRHLVRRRGQEARLRCSPMKGHSHVYWYRQLPEEGLKFMVYLQKENIIDESGMPKERFSAEFPKEGPSILRIQQVVRGDSAAYFCASSLGRPEAFFGQGTRLTVV.

J is TRBJ1-5 and V is TRBV7-2; tentative D call: TRBD1 (6 bases). Trimming took off 5 bases at V and 5 bases at J, with 19 bases between the two ends. This CDR3 has 16 residues. Looked up from germline, CDR1 is SGHTA and CDR2 is FQGNSA. CDR3 residues: CASSPGPKGGYQPQHF. CDR3 DNA: TGTGCCAGCAGCCCCGGGCCCAAGGGGGGCTATCAGCCCCAGCATTTT.

In this sample, this clonotype turned up once. The V gene is TRBV12-3 or TRBV12-4, the J gene TRBJ1-2; TRBD1 matches at 7 bases. The V and J ends lost 3 bases and 1 base, in that order; junction bases with no gene match: 8. The CDR3 extends over 16 amino acids. CDR3 sequence reads: CASSFRRQGINYGYTF. CDR3 nucleotide sequence: TGTGCCAGCAGTTTTCGGCGACAGGGAATTAACTATGGCTACACCTTC.